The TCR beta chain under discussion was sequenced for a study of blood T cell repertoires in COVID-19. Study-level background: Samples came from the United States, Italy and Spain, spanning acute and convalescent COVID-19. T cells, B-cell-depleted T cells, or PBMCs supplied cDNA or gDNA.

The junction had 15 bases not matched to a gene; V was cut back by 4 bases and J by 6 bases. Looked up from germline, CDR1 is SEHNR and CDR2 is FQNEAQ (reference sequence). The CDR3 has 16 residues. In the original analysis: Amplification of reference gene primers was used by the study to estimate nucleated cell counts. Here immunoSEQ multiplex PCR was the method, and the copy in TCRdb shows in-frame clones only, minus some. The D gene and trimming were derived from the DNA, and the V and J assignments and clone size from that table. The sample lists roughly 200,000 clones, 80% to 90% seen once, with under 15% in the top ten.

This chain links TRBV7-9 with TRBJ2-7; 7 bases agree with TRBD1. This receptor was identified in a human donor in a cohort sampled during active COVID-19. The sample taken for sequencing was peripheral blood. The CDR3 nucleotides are TGTGCCAGCAGCTCATGGGGGACAGTCTCTACTGGCGAGCAGTACTTC. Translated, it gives CASSSWGTVSTGEQYF.